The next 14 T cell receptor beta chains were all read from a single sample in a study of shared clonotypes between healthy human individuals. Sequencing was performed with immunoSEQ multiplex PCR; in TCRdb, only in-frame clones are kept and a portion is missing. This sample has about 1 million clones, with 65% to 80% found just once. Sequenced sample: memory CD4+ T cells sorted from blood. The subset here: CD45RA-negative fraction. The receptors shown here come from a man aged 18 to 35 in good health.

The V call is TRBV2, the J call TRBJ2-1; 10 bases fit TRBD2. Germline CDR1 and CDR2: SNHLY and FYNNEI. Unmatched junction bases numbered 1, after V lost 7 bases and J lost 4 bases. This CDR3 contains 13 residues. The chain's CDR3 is CASKTSGYNEQFF. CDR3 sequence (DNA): TGTGCCAGCAAGACTAGCGGGTACAATGAGCAGTTCTTC.

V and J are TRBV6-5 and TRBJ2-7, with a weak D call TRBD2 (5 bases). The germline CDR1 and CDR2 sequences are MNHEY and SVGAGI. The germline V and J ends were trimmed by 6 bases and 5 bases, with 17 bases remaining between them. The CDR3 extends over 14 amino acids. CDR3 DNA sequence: TGTGCCAGCAGCCCCTATGGGGAGTCCCACGAGCAGTACTTC. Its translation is CASSPYGESHEQYF.

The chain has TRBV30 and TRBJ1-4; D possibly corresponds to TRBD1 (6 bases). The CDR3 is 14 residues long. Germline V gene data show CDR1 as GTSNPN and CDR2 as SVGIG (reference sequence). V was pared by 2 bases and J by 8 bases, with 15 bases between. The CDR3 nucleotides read TGTGCCTGGAGTTTTTTTAGGGGGGGGGAAAAACTGTTTTTT. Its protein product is CAWSFFRGGEKLFF.

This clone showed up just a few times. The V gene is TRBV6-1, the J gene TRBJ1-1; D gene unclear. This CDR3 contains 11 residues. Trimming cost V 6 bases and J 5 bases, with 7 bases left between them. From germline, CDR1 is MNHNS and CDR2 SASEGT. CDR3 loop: CASRIITEAFF. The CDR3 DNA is TGTGCCAGCAGGATAATTACTGAAGCTTTCTTT.

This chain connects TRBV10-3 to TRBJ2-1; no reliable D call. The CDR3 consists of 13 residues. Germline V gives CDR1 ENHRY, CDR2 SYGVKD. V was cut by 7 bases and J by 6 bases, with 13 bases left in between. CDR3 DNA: TGTGCCATCACCGAGAGTGGGCCCAATGAGCAGTTCTTC. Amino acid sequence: CAITESGPNEQFF.

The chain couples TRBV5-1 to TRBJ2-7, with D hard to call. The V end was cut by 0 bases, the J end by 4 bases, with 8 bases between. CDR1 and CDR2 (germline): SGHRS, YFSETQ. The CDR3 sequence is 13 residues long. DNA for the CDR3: TGCGCCAGCAGCTTGGACAGCCTTTACGAGCAGTACTTC. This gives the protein CASSLDSLYEQYF.

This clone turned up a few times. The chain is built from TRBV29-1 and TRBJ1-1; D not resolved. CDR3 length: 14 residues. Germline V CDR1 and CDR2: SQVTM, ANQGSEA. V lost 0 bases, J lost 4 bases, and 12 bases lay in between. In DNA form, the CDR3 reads TGCAGCGTTGAAGAAGAGGGAGGAAGCACTGAAGCTTTCTTT. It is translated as CSVEEEGGSTEAFF.

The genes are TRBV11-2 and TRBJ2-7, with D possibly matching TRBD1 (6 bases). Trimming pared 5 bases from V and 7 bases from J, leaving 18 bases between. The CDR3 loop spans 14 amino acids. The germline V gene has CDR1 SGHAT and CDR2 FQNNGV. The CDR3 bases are TGTGCCAGCAGCGCGATCCGGCAGGGGTGGGAGCAGTACTTC. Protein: CASSAIRQGWEQYF.

Here the CDR3 DNA reads TGTGCCAGCAGGGAGGAGCGCACTAGCACAGATACGCAGTATTTT. Translating it yields CASREERTSTDTQYF. The chain recombines TRBV6-1 with TRBJ2-3; a weak D match, TRBD2 (5 bases). Germline assignment: CDR1 MNHNS and CDR2 SASEGT. The CDR3 loop spans 15 amino acids. V was clipped by 6 bases and J by 0 bases, with 13 bases between them.

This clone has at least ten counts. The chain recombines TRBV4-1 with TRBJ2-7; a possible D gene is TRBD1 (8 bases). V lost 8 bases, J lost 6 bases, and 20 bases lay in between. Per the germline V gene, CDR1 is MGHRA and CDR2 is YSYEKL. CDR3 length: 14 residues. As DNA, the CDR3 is TGCGCCAGCGGTCGTCCGGACAGGGAGGGCGAGCAGTACTTC. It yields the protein CASGRPDREGEQYF.

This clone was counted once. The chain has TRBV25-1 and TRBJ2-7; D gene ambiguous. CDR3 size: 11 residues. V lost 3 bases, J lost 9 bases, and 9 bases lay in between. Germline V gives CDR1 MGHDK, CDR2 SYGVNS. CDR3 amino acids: CASSDWGRQYF. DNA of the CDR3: TGTGCCAGCAGTGATTGGGGTAGGCAGTACTTC.

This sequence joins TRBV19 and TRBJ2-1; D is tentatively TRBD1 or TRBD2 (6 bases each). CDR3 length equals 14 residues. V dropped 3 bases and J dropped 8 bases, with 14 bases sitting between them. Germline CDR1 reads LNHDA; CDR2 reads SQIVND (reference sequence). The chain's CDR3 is CASSMGGSVDEQFF. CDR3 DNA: TGTGCCAGTAGTATGGGGGGCTCAGTAGATGAGCAGTTCTTC.

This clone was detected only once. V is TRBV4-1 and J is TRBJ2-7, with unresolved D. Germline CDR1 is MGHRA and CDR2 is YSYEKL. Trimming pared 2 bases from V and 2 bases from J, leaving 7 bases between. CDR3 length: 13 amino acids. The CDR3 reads CASSQHSAYEQYF. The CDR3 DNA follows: TGCGCCAGCAGCCAACACAGCGCCTACGAGCAGTACTTC.

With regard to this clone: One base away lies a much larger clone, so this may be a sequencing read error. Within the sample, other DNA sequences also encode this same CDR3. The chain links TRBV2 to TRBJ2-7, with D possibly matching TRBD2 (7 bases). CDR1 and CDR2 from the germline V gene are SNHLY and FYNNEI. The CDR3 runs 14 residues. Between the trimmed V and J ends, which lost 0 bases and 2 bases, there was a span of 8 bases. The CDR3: CASSEAGGPYEQYF. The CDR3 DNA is TGTGCCAGCAGTGAAGCCGGGGGGCCCTACGAGCAGTACTTC.